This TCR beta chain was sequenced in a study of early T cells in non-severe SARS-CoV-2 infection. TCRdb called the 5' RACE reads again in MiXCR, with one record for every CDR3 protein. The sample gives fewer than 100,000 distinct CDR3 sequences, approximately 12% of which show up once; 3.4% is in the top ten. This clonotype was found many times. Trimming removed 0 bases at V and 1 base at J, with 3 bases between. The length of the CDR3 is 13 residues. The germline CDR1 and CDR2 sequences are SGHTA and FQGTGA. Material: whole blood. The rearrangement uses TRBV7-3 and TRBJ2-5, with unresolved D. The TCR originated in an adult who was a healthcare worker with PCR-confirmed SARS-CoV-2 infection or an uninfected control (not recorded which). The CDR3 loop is CASSLTAQETQYF. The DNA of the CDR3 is TGTGCCAGCAGCTTAACGGCCCAAGAGACCCAGTACTTC.